The 20 T cell receptor beta chains below come from one sample, sequenced in a study of T cell repertoires in cytomegalovirus infection. TCRdb re-called the reads through MiXCR, storing one row per CDR3 protein. The profile shows hundreds of thousands of distinct CDR3 sequences, roughly 33% of them singletons. No antigens are known for them. The sample here was cultured PBMCs, taken from culture after CMV antigen stimulation. These receptors came from a human donor in good health (CMV status not recorded). Some clones in this sample may be carry-over from other donors' samples.

This clonotype has a handful of counts. This chain connects TRBV6-2 or TRBV6-3 to TRBJ2-1, with a possible D match to TRBD2 (6 bases). The germline gives CDR1 MNHEY, CDR2 SVGEGT. The CDR3 totals 11 residues. V was shortened by 6 bases and J by 13 bases, with 13 bases between the two germline ends. CDR3 region: CASSPGTSQFF. The CDR3 DNA reads TGTGCCAGCAGCCCGGGGACTTCCCAGTTCTTC.

The chain has TRBV12-5 and TRBJ2-7; D call uncertain. The CDR3 has 14 amino acids. V lost 3 bases and J 2 bases, leaving 11 bases between the germline ends. CDR1 is LGHNT, CDR2 FRNRAP, per germline. For the CDR3, the DNA is TGTGCTAGTGGTTTTGGTGGGCAGACCTACGAGCAGTACTTC. Translation: CASGFGGQTYEQYF.

This clonotype has more than one count but fewer than ten. The CDR3 spells CASSESGDTQYF. The CDR3 nucleotides are TGTGCCAGCAGTGAAAGTGGGGATACGCAGTATTTT. The chain carries TRBV2 and TRBJ2-3; D is undetermined. Trimming left V 2 bases short and J 6 bases short, with 6 bases between. CDR1 and CDR2 from the germline V gene are SNHLY and FYNNEI. CDR3 length: 12 residues.

This clonotype has a handful of counts. This rearrangement joins TRBV18 to TRBJ1-2, with 10 nucleotides matching TRBD1. The CDR3 is made up of 16 amino acids. V was clipped by 3 bases and J by 4 bases; unmatched bases: 8. Germline lookup yields CDR1 KGHSH and CDR2 LQKENI. The chain's CDR3 is CASSPEGTGAGYGYTF. The CDR3 nucleotides read TGTGCCAGCTCACCGGAAGGGACAGGGGCTGGCTATGGCTACACCTTC.

The chain is built from TRBV11-2 and TRBJ2-7; 7 bases line up with TRBD2. Trimming took 5 bases from V and 6 from J; bases not matched to a gene: 19. The CDR3 length is 17 residues. Per the germline V gene, CDR1 is SGHAT and CDR2 is FQNNGV. As DNA, the CDR3 is TGTGCCAGCAGCCGCCTGGGGTCTATAGGCGGGAGAGGCGAGCAGTACTTC. It codes for CASSRLGSIGGRGEQYF.

This clonotype has more than one count but fewer than ten. This chain joins TRBV2 and TRBJ1-3; no reliable D call. V lost 5 bases and J 3 bases, leaving 11 bases between the germline ends. This CDR3 is built from 14 residues. The germline CDR1 and CDR2 sequences are SNHLY and FYNNEI. CDR3 loop: CASSPRPIGNTIYF. As DNA, the CDR3 is TGTGCCAGCAGTCCCCGGCCCATTGGAAACACCATATATTTT.

A few counts support this clonotype. The CDR3 protein is CASSLFGITEAFF. In DNA form, the CDR3 reads TGTGCCAGCAGCTTATTTGGGATTACTGAAGCTTTCTTT. This sequence joins TRBV7-8 and TRBJ1-1; the D is unclear. The germline V gene encodes CDR1 SGHVS and CDR2 FQNEAQ. Deletions cut 2 bases from V and 5 bases from J, with 9 bases between. This CDR3 comprises 13 residues.

The chain joins TRBV13 to TRBJ1-3; TRBD1 matches 8 bases. The V and J ends lost 5 bases and 5 bases, in that order; junction bases with no gene match: 8. The CDR3 spans 15 residues. Germline-derived CDR1 and CDR2 are PRHDT and FYEKMQ (reference sequence). The CDR3 here is CASSGNRDRRNTIYF. DNA for the CDR3: TGTGCCAGCAGCGGGAACCGGGACAGGAGAAACACCATATATTTT.

The rearrangement joins TRBV4-1 to TRBJ1-4; weak D call: TRBD1 (5 bases). V dropped 5 bases and J dropped 7 bases, with 11 bases sitting between them. CDR1 and CDR2 from the germline V gene are MGHRA and YSYEKL. This CDR3 region has 13 residues. The CDR3 loop reads CASSRDFLEKLFF. The CDR3 nucleotides are TGCGCCAGCAGCAGGGACTTTCTTGAAAAACTGTTTTTT.

This chain links TRBV18 with TRBJ1-3; 8 bases are shared with TRBD1. The CDR3 sequence is 14 residues long. Unmatched junction bases numbered 1, after V lost 6 bases and J lost 0 bases. Germline assignment: CDR1 KGHSH and CDR2 LQKENI. CDR3 sequence: CASSTGASGNTIYF. The CDR3 coding sequence is TGTGCCAGCTCGACAGGGGCCTCTGGAAACACCATATATTTT.

Ten or more counts support this clonotype. The CDR3 coding sequence is TGTGCCAGCAGCCCCCGGGACTACCACGAGCAGTACTTC. This translates into CASSPRDYHEQYF. The V and J genes are TRBV7-2 and TRBJ2-7, with 7 bases that match TRBD2. V shed 5 bases, J shed 5 bases, and the junction held 6 bases outside the gene matches. Germline CDR1 reads SGHTA; CDR2 reads FQGNSA. The CDR3 runs 13 residues.

The gene calls are TRBV7-9 and TRBJ2-7; TRBD1 matches 9 bases. The CDR3 spans 15 residues. Germline V lookup: CDR1 SEHNR, CDR2 FQNEAQ (reference sequence). V lost 5 bases and J lost 2; bases outside the gene matches: 7. The CDR3 bases are TGTGCCAGCAGCCCTTGGGACAGGGCAACCTACGAGCAGTACTTC. Its protein is CASSPWDRATYEQYF.

The CDR3 sequence is CASSLSQLLKRGHEQFF. Written as DNA, the CDR3 is TGTGCCAGCAGCCTCAGCCAGCTACTCAAGCGGGGCCATGAGCAGTTCTTC. The chain is built from TRBV12-3 or TRBV12-4 and TRBJ2-1, with TRBD2 matching over 7 bases. The CDR3 covers 17 residues. Trimming removed 6 bases from V and 8 bases from J; junction bases left unmatched: 19.

The rearrangement uses TRBV7-2 and TRBJ2-5; tentative D call: TRBD2 (6 bases). The germline V gene encodes CDR1 SGHTA and CDR2 FQGNSA. V was pared by 5 bases and J by 5 bases, with 18 bases between. CDR3 length equals 15 residues. The CDR3, as DNA: TGTGCCAGCAGCAAGGCAGCGGGCGTGGGGGAGACCCAGTACTTC. It specifies CASSKAAGVGETQYF.

V usage is TRBV6-8 and J usage is TRBJ2-7; D remains ambiguous. The CDR3 sequence is 15 residues long. V dropped 5 bases and J dropped 5 bases, with 19 bases sitting between them. Germline CDR1 MNHGY, CDR2 SAAAGT. CDR3 loop: CASSQSRVGFDEQYF. CDR3 nucleotide sequence: TGTGCCAGCAGTCAATCCCGCGTGGGCTTCGACGAGCAGTACTTC.

J is TRBJ2-7 and V is TRBV20-1; 12 bases fit TRBD1. Germline CDR1 DFQATT, CDR2 SNEGSKA (reference sequence). The CDR3 runs to 12 residues. V shed 6 bases and J 6 bases; nucleotides not matched to a gene: 3. The CDR3 coding sequence is TGCAGTGCGGGACAGGGGGCATCCGAGCAGTACTTC. Translated: CSAGQGASEQYF.

The chain employs TRBV6-6 and TRBJ2-1; 11 bases align to TRBD2. V shed 7 bases and J 1 base; nucleotides not matched to a gene: 9. CDR1 and CDR2 (germline): MNHNY, SVGAGI (reference sequence). The CDR3 spans 17 residues. This chain's CDR3 is CASKGVAGGQSYNEQFF. The DNA of the CDR3 is TGTGCCAGCAAGGGTGTAGCGGGGGGGCAGTCCTACAATGAGCAGTTCTTC.

This clonotype has just a few counts. The chain uses TRBV6-2 or TRBV6-3 and TRBJ2-3; 8 bases are shared with TRBD2. Germline V gene lookup returns CDR1 MNHEY and CDR2 SVGEGT. CDR3 length: 16 residues. V gave up 6 bases and J gave up 3 bases; unmatched junction bases: 11. CDR3 protein: CASRPRGGAGTDTQYF. The CDR3 DNA is TGTGCCAGCAGGCCCCGGGGGGGGGCCGGAACAGATACGCAGTATTTT.

The gene calls are TRBV2 and TRBJ1-5; D not certain. Germline-derived CDR1 and CDR2 are SNHLY and FYNNEI. Trimming cost V 6 bases and J 3 bases, with 15 bases left between them. The CDR3 runs to 15 residues. The CDR3, as DNA: TGTGCCAGCAGATTCACTAGCTTAATCAATCAGCCCCAGCATTTT. It specifies CASRFTSLINQPQHF.

This clonotype was seen at least ten times. The genes are TRBV7-2 and TRBJ2-1, with 9 bases lining up with TRBD2. J gave up 6 bases and V 5 bases, and 11 bases lay outside the gene matches. The CDR3 runs to 16 residues. Germline V gene lookup returns CDR1 SGHTA and CDR2 FQGNSA. The CDR3: CASSIGLAWGINEQFF. The CDR3 region has the DNA TGTGCCAGCAGCATAGGACTAGCGTGGGGAATCAATGAGCAGTTCTTC.